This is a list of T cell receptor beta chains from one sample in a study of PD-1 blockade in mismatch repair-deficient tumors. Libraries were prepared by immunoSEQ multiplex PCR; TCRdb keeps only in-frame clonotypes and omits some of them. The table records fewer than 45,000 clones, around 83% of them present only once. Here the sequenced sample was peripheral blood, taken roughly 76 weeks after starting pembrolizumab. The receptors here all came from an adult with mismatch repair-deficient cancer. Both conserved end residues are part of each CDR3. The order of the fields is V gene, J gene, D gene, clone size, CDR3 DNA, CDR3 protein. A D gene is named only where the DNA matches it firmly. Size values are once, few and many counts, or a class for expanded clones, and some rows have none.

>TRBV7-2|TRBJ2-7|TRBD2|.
TGTGCCAGCAGCTCCATCCGCCTAGCGGGACCCTACGAGCAGTACTTC
CASSSIRLAGPYEQYF
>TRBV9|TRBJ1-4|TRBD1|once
TGTGCCAGCAGCGCCGGGACAGGGATTAACCCTGAAAAACTGTTTTTT
CASSAGTGINPEKLFF
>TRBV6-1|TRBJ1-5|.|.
TGTGCCAGCAGGAGGGCAGCTAGCAATCAGCCCCAGCATTTT
CASRRAASNQPQHF
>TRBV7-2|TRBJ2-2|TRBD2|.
TGTGCCAGCAGCTTAGAACTAGCGGGAGGGCCGACCGGGGAGCTGTTTTTT
CASSLELAGGPTGELFF
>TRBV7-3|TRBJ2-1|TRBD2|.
TGTGCCAGCAGCTCCCTCGGTCGGGGGCCCGGGACTAGCGGTGGGAATGAGCAGTTCTTC
CASSSLGRGPGTSGGNEQFF
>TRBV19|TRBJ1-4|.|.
TGTGCCAGTAGGGTCACAGGGTTTAATGAAAAACTGTTTTTT
CASRVTGFNEKLFF
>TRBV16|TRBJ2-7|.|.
TGTGCCAGCAGCCAATTGAGCGCAAACGTTGCCTACGAGCAGTACTTC
CASSQLSANVAYEQYF
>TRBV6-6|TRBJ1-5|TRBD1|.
TGTGCCAGCAGTTATCGGGACAGGAATCAGCCCCAGCATTTT
CASSYRDRNQPQHF
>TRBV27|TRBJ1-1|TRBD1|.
TGTGCCAGCAGTTCCCGGTTTACAGGGGACTTCACTGAAGCTTTCTTT
CASSSRFTGDFTEAFF
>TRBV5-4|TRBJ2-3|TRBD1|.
TGTGCCAGCAGCTCGACCGGGACAGGGATAGATACGCAGTATTTT
CASSSTGTGIDTQYF
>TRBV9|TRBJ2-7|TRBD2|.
TGTGCCAGCAGCAAACTAGCGGGAGAGACCTACGAGCAGTACTTC
CASSKLAGETYEQYF
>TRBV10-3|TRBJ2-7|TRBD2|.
TGTGCCATCAGTGCTGGGACTAGCGGGAACTACGAGCAGTACTTC
CAISAGTSGNYEQYF